The 22 T cell receptor beta chains given below trace back to one sample, sequenced in a study of blood T cells in healthy people across ages. Then a second PCR, running roughly 7 to 11 cycles, was carried out with a sample-barcoded 5' primer and a J-beta primer mix. TCRdb reanalysed the 5' RACE reads using MiXCR and keeps one entry per CDR3 protein. Of about 1,400,000 distinct CDR3 sequences listed, roughly 64% are singletons. Sample: blood. Receptors were obtained from a man between 18 and 35 years old in good health.

The V gene is TRBV20-1, the J gene TRBJ2-5, with TRBD1 matching 7 bases. V shed 4 bases and J 1 base; nucleotides not matched to a gene: 15. CDR1 is DFQATT, CDR2 SNEGSKA, per germline (reference sequence). This CDR3 spans 17 amino acids. CDR3: CSAILTRGRTGQETQYF. CDR3 sequence (DNA): TGCAGTGCTATACTCACCCGGGGTAGGACAGGCCAAGAGACCCAGTACTTC.

V gene TRBV27 combines with J gene TRBJ2-5; 7 nucleotides agree with TRBD1. The CDR3 runs 15 residues. V lost 5 bases and J lost 3; bases outside the gene matches: 9. CDR1 is MNHEY and CDR2 is SMNVEV in the germline V gene (reference sequence). The CDR3 is CASSRAGTAKETQYF. CDR3 in DNA: TGTGCCAGCAGTCGCGCTGGGACAGCAAAAGAGACCCAGTACTTC.

V usage is TRBV20-1 and J usage is TRBJ2-5; TRBD2 matches at 13 bases. TRBJ2-7 matches the DNA end more closely, so the J call is doubtful. Germline V CDR1 and CDR2: DFQATT, SNEGSKA (reference sequence). The CDR3 is 13 residues long. CDR3 coding DNA: TGCAGTCTACCGGGACTAGCGGGGATCGAGCAGTACTTC. Protein sequence: CSLPGLAGIEQYF.

This clonotype was detected only once. CDR3 in amino acids: CASSLAVLRDNGAKNIQYF. The CDR3 DNA is TGTGCCAGCAGCTTAGCGGTGTTACGTGACAACGGAGCCAAAAACATTCAGTACTTC. The chain joins TRBV7-9 to TRBJ2-4, with no clear D. Trimming cost V 0 bases and J 0 bases, with 18 bases left between them. Germline CDR1 is SEHNR and CDR2 is FQNEAQ (reference sequence). The CDR3 spans 19 residues.

The V and J genes are TRBV18 and TRBJ2-1; D gene unclear. Trimming pared 4 bases from V and 3 bases from J, leaving 7 bases between. Germline V gene lookup returns CDR1 KGHSH and CDR2 LQKENI. CDR3 size: 13 residues. The CDR3 bases are TGTGCCAGCTCACAATGGGACTACAATGAGCAGTTCTTC. Amino acids: CASSQWDYNEQFF.

The chain is built from TRBV4-1 and TRBJ2-1; D gene uncertain. This CDR3 comprises 13 residues. V was clipped by 8 bases and J by 4 bases, with 12 bases between them. CDR1 and CDR2 from the germline V gene are MGHRA and YSYEKL. The CDR3 spells CASGRPGYNEQFF. The CDR3 DNA is TGCGCCAGCGGCCGCCCTGGGTACAATGAGCAGTTCTTC.

The rearrangement joins TRBV20-1 to TRBJ2-7; tentatively, D is TRBD1 or TRBD2 (8 bases each). CDR3 length equals 19 residues. Trimming cost V 3 bases and J 1 base, with 28 bases left between them. Germline CDR1 and CDR2: DFQATT and SNEGSKA (reference sequence). The CDR3 coding sequence is TGCAGTGCTAGCCCCCGGGACAGGAGGGTCACGGGAGGGTCCTACGAGCAGTACTTC. Its protein product is CSASPRDRRVTGGSYEQYF.

The V and J genes are TRBV5-1 and TRBJ2-4; 14 positions match TRBD2. Trimming took 5 bases from V and 13 from J; bases not matched to a gene: 14. The length of the CDR3 is 16 residues. The V gene's germline CDR1 is SGHRS and CDR2 YFSETQ. The chain's CDR3 is CASSTTGLAGGSEQYF. For the CDR3, the DNA is TGCGCCAGCAGTACTACCGGACTAGCGGGGGGAAGTGAGCAGTACTTC. The full variable domain, its missing parts supplied by reference TRBV5-1 and TRBJ2-4, is KAGVTQTPRYLIKTRGQQVTLSCSPISGHRSVSWYQQTPGQGLQFLFEYFSETQRNKGNFPGRFSGRQFSNSRSEMNVSTLELGDSALYLCASSTTGLAGGSEQYFGAGTRLSVL.

The chain uses TRBV10-1 and TRBJ2-3; weak D call: TRBD2 (6 bases). CDR1 is WNHNN and CDR2 is SYGVQD in the germline V gene (reference sequence). V lost 8 bases, J lost 8 bases, and 17 bases lay in between. The CDR3 totals 13 residues. This CDR3 is CASSEPPGVTQYF. The DNA of the CDR3 is TGCGCCAGCTCAGAGCCTCCGGGGGTTACGCAGTATTTT.

V gene TRBV7-9 combines with J gene TRBJ2-7; 8 nucleotides line up with TRBD1. Per the germline V gene, CDR1 is SEHNR and CDR2 is FQNEAQ (reference sequence). The CDR3 sequence is 16 residues long. The junction had 8 bases not matched to a gene; V was cut back by 2 bases and J by 2 bases. The chain's CDR3 is CASSLTPGQAPYEQYF. Here the CDR3 DNA reads TGTGCCAGCAGCTTAACTCCGGGACAGGCTCCCTACGAGCAGTACTTC.

V usage is TRBV5-1 and J usage is TRBJ2-5, with D maybe TRBD2 (6 bases). The CDR3 is 13 amino acids. Per germline, CDR1 SGHRS and CDR2 YFSETQ. V was trimmed by 4 bases and J by 5 bases, leaving 12 bases between them. Here the CDR3 reads CASSMAGSETQYF. DNA for the CDR3: TGCGCCAGCAGCATGGCGGGGAGCGAGACCCAGTACTTC.

This chain uses TRBV4-2 with TRBJ2-3; the D call may be TRBD1 or TRBD2 (5 bases each). Trimming took off 1 base at V and 1 base at J, with 12 bases between the two ends. The CDR3 is 16 residues long. Germline values: CDR1 LGHNA, CDR2 YNFKEQ. The CDR3 region is CASSQARDGGTDTQYF. DNA of the CDR3: TGTGCCAGCAGCCAAGCAAGGGACGGGGGCACAGATACGCAGTATTTT.

CDR3 sequence: CASSQDWVIWDEQFF. In DNA, the CDR3 is TGCGCCAGCAGCCAAGATTGGGTCATCTGGGATGAGCAGTTCTTC. The V and J genes are TRBV4-1 and TRBJ2-1; D uncertain. V was clipped by 0 bases and J by 8 bases, with 14 bases between them. The V gene's germline CDR1 is MGHRA and CDR2 YSYEKL. This CDR3 comprises 15 residues.

This rearrangement joins TRBV6-2 or TRBV6-3 to TRBJ1-5; D gene ambiguous. The V end lost 7 bases, the J end lost 3 bases, and 10 bases lay between the germline ends. Germline V gives CDR1 MNHEY, CDR2 SVGEGT. The CDR3 is 13 amino acids. In DNA form, the CDR3 reads TGTGCCAGCATGCTACGGAACAATCAGCCCCAGCATTTT. Encoded protein: CASMLRNNQPQHF.

This clonotype was seen a single time. The chain uses TRBV12-3 or TRBV12-4 and TRBJ2-7, with 11 bases fitting TRBD1. The J segment lost 7 bases and the V segment lost 5 bases, leaving 10 bases of the junction unmatched. This CDR3 is built from 15 residues. The CDR3 protein is CASSQRAGTGGEQYF. The CDR3 nucleotides read TGTGCCAGCAGTCAAAGAGCCGGGACAGGGGGAGAGCAGTACTTC.

The chain links TRBV7-9 to TRBJ1-2; no clear D. This CDR3 has 15 residues. V was cut by 3 bases and J by 8 bases, with 19 bases left in between. Germline V gives CDR1 SEHNR, CDR2 FQNEAQ (reference sequence). CDR3 sequence: CASSLDPSAMGGYTF. For the CDR3, the DNA is TGTGCCAGCAGCTTGGATCCCTCAGCAATGGGAGGCTACACCTTC.

This chain uses TRBV29-1 with TRBJ1-1; 7 positions match TRBD1. Germline-derived CDR1 and CDR2 are SQVTM and ANQGSEA. The CDR3 is 14 amino acids. V lost 5 bases and J lost 0; bases outside the gene matches: 6. The CDR3 DNA follows: TGCAGCGTTACACCGGACAGGATGAACACTGAAGCTTTCTTT. It translates to CSVTPDRMNTEAFF.

The chain couples TRBV27 to TRBJ1-1; D gene ambiguous. The CDR3 is 13 amino acids. Germline V CDR1 and CDR2: MNHEY, SMNVEV (reference sequence). Trimming took 4 bases from V and 2 from J, leaving 8 bases between them. Written as DNA, the CDR3 is TGTGCCAGCAGTTGGGCAGCAAACACTGAAGCTTTCTTT. It encodes CASSWAANTEAFF.

The gene calls are TRBV25-1 and TRBJ2-1; D is possibly TRBD1 (5 bases). Germline V gene sequence: CDR1 MGHDK, CDR2 SYGVNS. V was pared by 1 base and J by 7 bases, with 8 bases between. CDR3 length equals 13 residues. CDR3 in DNA: TGTGCCAGCAGTGAATGGGGCCGAAATGAGCAGTTCTTC. Protein sequence: CASSEWGRNEQFF. Complete variable domain (other parts from reference TRBV25-1 and TRBJ2-1): EADIYQTPRYLVIGTGKKITLECSQTMGHDKMYWYQQDPGMELHLIHYSYGVNSTEKGDLSSESTVSRIRTEHFPLTLESARPSHTSQYLCASSEWGRNEQFFGPGTRLTVL.

The V gene is TRBV2, the J gene TRBJ2-1; 10 bases agree with TRBD1. The CDR3 contains 15 residues. V lost 0 bases and J lost 9; bases outside the gene matches: 5. Per germline, CDR1 SNHLY and CDR2 FYNNEI. The CDR3 bases are TGTGCCAGCAGTGAAGCCCGGACAGGGGGATCTGAGCAGTTCTTC. It encodes CASSEARTGGSEQFF.

Here the CDR3 reads CSAQDKAYEQYF. The CDR3 region has the DNA TGCAGTGCCCAGGACAAGGCCTACGAGCAGTACTTC. The chain is built from TRBV20-1 and TRBJ2-7; a weak D match, TRBD1 (5 bases). V lost 6 bases to trimming and J lost 2 bases, with 11 bases between them. The CDR3 is 12 amino acids. CDR1 and CDR2 from the germline V gene are DFQATT and SNEGSKA (reference sequence).

This clonotype was seen a single time. This chain uses TRBV28 with TRBJ1-5, with D possibly being TRBD1 (5 bases). CDR1 and CDR2 (germline): MDHEN, SYDVKM. V was pared by 3 bases and J by 5 bases, with 17 bases between. The CDR3 covers 16 residues. CDR3 protein: CASSLGQGEFDQPQHF. DNA for the CDR3: TGTGCCAGCAGTTTGGGGCAGGGAGAGTTCGATCAGCCCCAGCATTTT.